This passage covers 23 T cell receptor beta chains from one sample sequenced in a study of T cell responses to AZD1222 COVID-19 vaccine. Libraries were prepared by immunoSEQ multiplex PCR; TCRdb keeps only in-frame clonotypes and omits some of them. The repertoire holds about 270,000 clones, with almost 95% as singletons. Source: peripheral blood, taken 28 days after the second AZD1222 dose. Receptors were obtained from an adult who received the AZD1222 COVID-19 vaccine.

For the CDR3, the DNA is TGTGCCAGCAGCACCGGTGGGACAGGTTCCTACGAGCAGTACTTC. As protein: CASSTGGTGSYEQYF. V usage is TRBV27 and J usage is TRBJ2-7, with TRBD1 matching 8 bases. The germline CDR1 and CDR2 sequences are MNHEY and SMNVEV (reference sequence). V dropped 6 bases and J dropped 1; count of bases not matched to a gene: 8. This CDR3 comprises 15 residues.

This sequence joins TRBV4-1 and TRBJ1-2; 8 bases match TRBD1. V dropped 0 bases and J dropped 8; count of bases not matched to a gene: 14. The CDR3 loop spans 17 amino acids. Germline V lookup: CDR1 MGHRA, CDR2 YSYEKL. This CDR3 is CASSQDRPGTGGRGYTF. Written as DNA, the CDR3 is TGCGCCAGCAGCCAAGATCGGCCCGGGACAGGCGGAAGAGGCTACACCTTC.

In its sample, this clone was seen once. The genes are TRBV29-1 and TRBJ1-4; D is ambiguous. There are 14 residues in the CDR3. CDR1 and CDR2 (germline): SQVTM, ANQGSEA. Trimming shortened V by 3 bases and J by 2 bases, and 10 bases separated the two germline ends. The CDR3 reads CSVDPTGTNEKLFF. The CDR3 nucleotides are TGCAGCGTTGATCCCACGGGCACTAATGAAAAACTGTTTTTT.

The V call is TRBV21-1, the J call TRBJ2-2; the table's D call, TRBD1, has no DNA check behind it. TRBV21-1 is tagged as a pseudogene. The CDR3 has 17 residues. CDR3: CASTKNGQGAGAGELFF. CDR3 coding DNA: TGTGCCAGCACCAAGAACGGACAGGGGGCGGGGGCCGGAGAGCTGTTTTTT.

The chain couples TRBV5-4 to TRBJ1-2; 9 bases fit TRBD1. There are 15 residues in the CDR3. The V gene end was trimmed by 0 bases and the J gene end by 3 bases; junction bases not matched to a gene: 3. Germline CDR1 is SGHNT and CDR2 is YYREEE (reference sequence). Here the CDR3 reads CASSLARTGDYGYTF. The CDR3 DNA reads as TGTGCCAGCAGCTTGGCCCGGACAGGGGACTATGGCTACACCTTC.

The CDR3 DNA reads as TGCAGCGCCTCTTCTAAGCGGGAGTCCTACAATGAGCAGTTCTTC. The encoded protein is CSASSKRESYNEQFF. The chain links TRBV29-1 to TRBJ2-1; the match to TRBD2 covers 8 bases. The CDR3 has 15 residues. Germline V gene data show CDR1 as SQVTM and CDR2 as ANQGSEA. V shed 7 bases and J 1 base; nucleotides not matched to a gene: 9.

This clone has only a few counts. The V and J genes are TRBV7-9 and TRBJ2-1, with D perhaps matching TRBD1 or TRBD2 (5 bases each). Germline CDR1 SEHNR, CDR2 FQNEAQ (reference sequence). Trimming cost V 2 bases and J 5 bases, with 16 bases left between them. The CDR3 length is 16 residues. The CDR3, as DNA: TGTGCCAGCAGCTTAACCCGGGGACCGAGGAACAATGAGCAGTTCTTC. Translated: CASSLTRGPRNNEQFF.

CDR3 amino acids: CASSVSLQGGEQYF. The DNA of the CDR3 is TGTGCCAGCAGTGTGAGTCTACAGGGCGGCGAGCAGTACTTC. V is TRBV2 and J is TRBJ2-7; possible D gene TRBD1, 6 bases. Trimming stripped 4 bases from V and 6 bases from J, with 16 bases between. The CDR3 is 14 amino acids. Germline assignment: CDR1 SNHLY and CDR2 FYNNEI.

The chain is built from TRBV7-2 and TRBJ2-5; D not certain. V shed 1 base and J shed 2 bases, with 8 bases lying between them. This CDR3 contains 14 residues. CDR1 is SGHTA and CDR2 is FQGNSA in the germline V gene. CDR3 bases: TGTGCCAGCAGCTTAGAATGGGCACAAGAGACCCAGTACTTC. Its translation is CASSLEWAQETQYF.

The gene calls are TRBV7-6 and TRBJ1-5; D ambiguous. The CDR3 spans 16 residues. Germline V gene lookup returns CDR1 SGHVS and CDR2 FNYEAQ. V dropped 2 bases and J dropped 8 bases, with 19 bases sitting between them. The DNA of the CDR3 is TGTGCCAGCAGCTTAAGAGGTAGGTCCTTGAGTGAGCCCCAGCATTTT. It codes for CASSLRGRSLSEPQHF. Using reference TRBV7-6 and TRBJ1-5 for the parts outside the CDR3, the full variable domain is GAGVSQSPRYKVTKRGQDVALRCDPISGHVSLYWYRQALGQGPEFLTYFNYEAQQDKSGLPNDRFSAERPEGSISTLTIQRTEQRDSAMYRCASSLRGRSLSEPQHFGDGTRLSIL.

This clone has only one observation. V gene TRBV3-1 (or the pseudogene TRBV3-2) combines with J gene TRBJ2-7; 9 positions agree with TRBD1. The CDR3 consists of 16 residues. In germline, CDR1 is LGHDT, CDR2 YNNKEL (reference sequence). The ends lost 0 bases at V and 7 bases at J; junction bases unmatched: 10. CDR3 DNA: TGTGCCAGCAGCCAAGAAGTTTGGACAGGGGCGGTGGAGCAGTACTTC. Translation: CASSQEVWTGAVEQYF.

This clone showed up just a few times. V and J are TRBV13 and TRBJ2-1; a weak D match, TRBD1 (6 bases). This CDR3 contains 11 residues. Germline loops: CDR1 PRHDT, CDR2 FYEKMQ (reference sequence). Deletions cut 4 bases from V and 12 bases from J, with 10 bases between. The CDR3 DNA follows: TGTGCCAGCAGCTCGGACAGAGCGCAGTTCTTC. Translation gives CASSSDRAQFF.

Here the CDR3 reads CASSLPDLQGWYNQPQHF. CDR3 DNA sequence: TGTGCCAGCAGTTTGCCCGATTTACAGGGGTGGTACAATCAGCCCCAGCATTTT. The rearrangement uses TRBV28 and TRBJ1-5; TRBD1 matches 7 bases. With 3 bases clipped from V and 3 bases from J, the junction kept 14 bases outside the gene matches. CDR3 length: 18 amino acids. CDR1 is MDHEN, CDR2 SYDVKM, per germline. Filled out from reference TRBV28 and TRBJ1-5, the complete variable domain reads DVKVTQSSRYLVKRTGEKVFLECVQDMDHENMFWYRQDPGLGLRLIYFSYDVKMKEKGDIPEGYSVSREKKERFSLILESASTNQTSMYLCASSLPDLQGWYNQPQHFGDGTRLSIL.

The rearrangement joins TRBV7-2 to TRBJ1-1; D is unclear. The CDR3 extends over 13 amino acids. CDR1 SGHTA and CDR2 FQGNSA come from the germline V gene. With 2 bases removed from V and 0 bases from J, the gap between germline ends came to 4 bases. DNA for the CDR3: TGTGCCAGCAGCTTAAGCCTGAACACTGAAGCTTTCTTT. Amino acid sequence: CASSLSLNTEAFF.

V is TRBV2 and J is TRBJ1-5; the D gene is possibly TRBD1 (5 bases). Germline loops: CDR1 SNHLY, CDR2 FYNNEI. CDR3 length: 15 residues. V dropped 0 bases and J dropped 4 bases, with 10 bases sitting between them. The CDR3 DNA reads TGTGCCAGCAGTGAAGCGCTTCGGGGGAATCAGCCCCAGCATTTT. This translates into CASSEALRGNQPQHF.

This chain connects TRBV4-3 to TRBJ1-1; TRBD1 might be the D (5 bases). V lost 0 bases, J lost 6 bases, and 14 bases lay in between. Germline V gene sequence: CDR1 LGHNA, CDR2 YSLEER. The CDR3 length is 15 residues. The CDR3 loop is CASSQDKGWGSEAFF. The CDR3 DNA reads TGCGCCAGCAGCCAAGACAAGGGGTGGGGGTCTGAAGCTTTCTTT.

Worth noting for this clone: Within the sample, other DNA sequences also encode this same CDR3. V usage is TRBV6-2 or TRBV6-3 and J usage is TRBJ2-6; D call uncertain. Trimming shortened V by 3 bases and J by 3 bases, and 3 bases separated the two germline ends. This CDR3 comprises 13 residues. Germline V gene data show CDR1 as MNHEY and CDR2 as SVGEGT. The CDR3 DNA is TGTGCCAGCAGTTATGGTGGGGCCAACGTCCTGACTTTC. This gives the protein CASSYGGANVLTF.

The V gene is TRBV4-2, the J gene TRBJ2-2, with TRBD2 identical over 14 bases. V dropped 1 base and J dropped 6; count of bases not matched to a gene: 19. This CDR3 region has 22 residues. Germline values: CDR1 LGHNA, CDR2 YNFKEQ. CDR3 sequence reads: CASSQVPGGGLAGDDPAGELFF. CDR3 in DNA: TGTGCCAGCAGCCAAGTGCCTGGGGGGGGACTAGCGGGAGATGATCCGGCCGGGGAGCTGTTTTTT.

V gene TRBV11-2 combines with J gene TRBJ2-1, with D possibly being TRBD1 or TRBD2 (5 bases each). The CDR3 consists of 12 residues. The germline V and J ends were trimmed by 1 base and 9 bases, with 7 bases remaining between them. The germline V gene has CDR1 SGHAT and CDR2 FQNNGV. The CDR3 bases are TGTGCCAGCAGCTTAGGTGGGACTGAGCAGTTCTTC. It translates to CASSLGGTEQFF.

The gene calls are TRBV7-6 and TRBJ2-3, with D unclear. Trimming cost V 2 bases and J 7 bases, with 16 bases left between them. Germline lookup yields CDR1 SGHVS and CDR2 FNYEAQ. CDR3 size: 15 residues. This chain's CDR3 is CASSLMGIGPNTQYF. The CDR3 bases are TGTGCCAGCAGCTTAATGGGAATTGGGCCCAATACGCAGTATTTT.

The chain combines TRBV28 with TRBJ1-1; D ambiguous. This CDR3 has 15 amino acids. V was shortened by 5 bases and J by 0 bases, with 13 bases between the two germline ends. The germline gives CDR1 MDHEN, CDR2 SYDVKM. The CDR3 nucleotides are TGTGCCAGCAGTCCATGGACTACAGTGAACACTGAAGCTTTCTTT. Encoded protein: CASSPWTTVNTEAFF.

The chain recombines TRBV12-2 with TRBJ2-7; TRBD2 was called by the table and not checked on the DNA. TRBV12-2 is a pseudogene segment. The CDR3 has 14 residues. This CDR3 is CASRSRRDSYEQYF. The CDR3 region has the DNA TGTGCAAGTCGCTCCCGCCGGGACTCCTACGAGCAGTACTTC.

DNA of the CDR3: TGTGCCAGCAGCTGGGGACAGAGCTACGAGCAGTACTTC. Protein: CASSWGQSYEQYF. This rearrangement joins TRBV5-8 to TRBJ2-7; TRBD1 aligns across 7 bases. This CDR3 has 13 residues. The V and J ends lost 3 bases and 3 bases, in that order; junction bases with no gene match: 3. Germline assignment: CDR1 SGHTS and CDR2 YDEGEE.